The 28 T cell receptor beta chains listed next were all sequenced from one sample in a study of blood T cells in healthy people across ages. The authors ran a second PCR of about 6 to 12 cycles using a sample-barcoded 5' primer and a J-beta primer mix. TCRdb fed the 5' RACE reads into MiXCR, producing one record per CDR3 protein. The sample includes about 1.8 million distinct CDR3 sequences, about 50% of them seen just once. The sample taken for sequencing was blood. These receptors were obtained from a woman aged 35 to 49 in good health.

This clonotype was observed once. V and J are TRBV29-1 and TRBJ2-7; perhaps TRBD2 as D (5 bases). The germline V and J ends were trimmed by 3 bases and 2 bases, with 11 bases remaining between them. The CDR3 consists of 13 residues. The germline CDR1 and CDR2 sequences are SQVTM and ANQGSEA. In DNA form, the CDR3 reads TGCAGCGTTGAGGGAGACACGACCTACGAGCAGTACTTC. Translation: CSVEGDTTYEQYF.

There are a few counts of this clonotype. The chain uses TRBV6-2 or TRBV6-3 and TRBJ2-1, with D uncertain. CDR1 MNHEY and CDR2 SVGEGT come from the germline V gene. The CDR3 is 11 amino acids. V dropped 6 bases and J dropped 8 bases, with 8 bases sitting between them. CDR3 in amino acids: CASRRHDEQFF. DNA for the CDR3: TGTGCCAGCAGGCGTCACGATGAGCAGTTCTTC.

This clonotype was observed a few times. The CDR3 DNA sequence: TGCGCCAGCAGCTCGGGAGGACGGGCGAATGAAAAACTGTTTTTT. Protein: CASSSGGRANEKLFF. This sequence joins TRBV5-1 and TRBJ1-4; no firm D call. The V and J ends lost 3 bases and 5 bases respectively, with 14 bases between them. This CDR3 comprises 15 residues. CDR1 and CDR2 (germline): SGHRS, YFSETQ.

The J gene is TRBJ2-1, the V gene TRBV5-1; 9 nucleotides match TRBD1. The V gene end was trimmed by 6 bases and the J gene end by 2 bases; junction bases not matched to a gene: 3. The CDR3 sequence is 14 residues long. Germline CDR1 and CDR2: SGHRS and YFSETQ. The CDR3 DNA sequence: TGCGCCAGCAAAGGACAGGGGACCTACAATGAGCAGTTCTTC. This encodes CASKGQGTYNEQFF.

The rearrangement joins TRBV5-4 to TRBJ2-5; TRBD1 matches 7 bases. Germline lookup yields CDR1 SGHNT and CDR2 YYREEE (reference sequence). This CDR3 is built from 15 residues. Trimming took 2 bases from V and 11 from J; bases not matched to a gene: 15. Here the CDR3 DNA reads TGTGCCAGCAGCTTATCAGGGGGACCCCTTAGTGAGCAGTACTTC. Translation: CASSLSGGPLSEQYF.

The chain is built from TRBV12-3 or TRBV12-4 and TRBJ1-6, with D maybe TRBD1 (5 bases). The CDR3 is 15 amino acids. Trimming stripped 2 bases from V and 6 bases from J, with 11 bases between. CDR3 coding DNA: TGTGCCAGCAGTTTAAGACAAGGGGTTAATTCACCCCTCCACTTT. As protein: CASSLRQGVNSPLHF.

This clonotype was recorded a few times. The chain has TRBV7-6 and TRBJ1-6; D remains ambiguous. Between the trimmed V and J ends, which lost 4 bases and 7 bases, there was a span of 11 bases. The germline CDR1 and CDR2 sequences are SGHVS and FNYEAQ. This CDR3 region has 14 residues. This CDR3 is CASSSRNKNSPLHF. The DNA for the CDR3 is TGTGCCAGCAGCTCCCGAAACAAGAATTCACCCCTCCACTTT. Filled out from reference TRBV7-6 and TRBJ1-6, the complete variable domain reads GAGVSQSPRYKVTKRGQDVALRCDPISGHVSLYWYRQALGQGPEFLTYFNYEAQQDKSGLPNDRFSAERPEGSISTLTIQRTEQRDSAMYRCASSSRNKNSPLHFGNGTRLTVT.

The chain has TRBV29-1 and TRBJ2-7; TRBD1 matches at 7 bases. Gene TRBJ2-5 matches the end of the DNA better, so the J call may be wrong. From germline, CDR1 is SQVTM and CDR2 ANQGSEA. The CDR3 length is 15 residues. CDR3 sequence reads: CSVYGSITGVETQYF. The CDR3 DNA sequence: TGCAGCGTTTACGGCTCCATTACAGGGGTTGAGACCCAGTACTTC.

As regards this clonotype: An end of the junction differs from the germline gene, which may be a read error. This chain joins TRBV6-1 and TRBJ2-1; D might be TRBD2 (6 bases). The CDR3 consists of 15 residues. Germline CDR1 reads MNHNS; CDR2 reads SASEGT. CDR3 protein: CASSGLGEVSNERFF. DNA for the CDR3: TGTGCCAGCAGTGGGCTGGGGGAGGTGAGCAATGAGCGGTTCTTC.

This clonotype was seen a handful of times. The chain uses TRBV2 and TRBJ2-3; D perhaps matches TRBD2 (5 bases). Between the trimmed V and J ends, which lost 3 bases and 9 bases, there was a span of 19 bases. Germline loops: CDR1 SNHLY, CDR2 FYNNEI. The CDR3 sequence is 15 residues long. This chain's CDR3 is CASSEVMEAQGTQYF. In nucleotides, the CDR3 is TGTGCCAGCAGTGAGGTGATGGAGGCCCAAGGGACGCAGTATTTT. The full variable domain, in which reference TRBV2 and TRBJ2-3 provide the parts outside the CDR3, is EPEVTQTPSHQVTQMGQEVILRCVPISNHLYFYWYRQILGQKVEFLVSFYNNEISEKSEIFDDQFSVERPDGSNFTLKIRSTKLEDSAMYFCASSEVMEAQGTQYFGPGTRLTVL.

The CDR3 sequence is CASNNGGASQETQYF. The DNA for the CDR3 is TGCGCCAGCAACAACGGGGGGGCCTCCCAAGAGACCCAGTACTTC. V usage is TRBV5-1 and J usage is TRBJ2-5, with 8 bases lining up with TRBD2. Trimming cost V 6 bases and J 1 base; bases outside gene matches: 8. The CDR3 runs 15 residues. The V gene's germline CDR1 is SGHRS and CDR2 YFSETQ.

The table lists this clonotype with a few counts. The gene calls are TRBV20-1 and TRBJ2-7; 11 bases align to TRBD1. CDR1 and CDR2 from the germline V gene are DFQATT and SNEGSKA (reference sequence). The ends lost 5 bases at V and 0 bases at J; junction bases unmatched: 9. There are 16 residues in the CDR3. The CDR3 region has the DNA TGCAGTGCTCTCGAACTCGGACAGGGGGCCTCCTACGAGCAGTACTTC. Translating it yields CSALELGQGASYEQYF.

The chain employs TRBV20-1 and TRBJ2-5; TRBD1 agrees at 7 bases. Judging by the DNA end, TRBJ2-7 fits better; the J call may be wrong. CDR3 size: 14 residues. Germline-derived CDR1 and CDR2 are DFQATT and SNEGSKA (reference sequence). The CDR3 coding sequence is TGCAGTGCTAGAGGTAGGGACAGACCCTACGAGCAGTACTTC. Translation: CSARGRDRPYEQYF.

The chain employs TRBV3-1 and TRBJ2-2, with D possibly TRBD2 on 5 matching bases. Trimming left V 8 bases short and J 5 bases short, with 12 bases between. Germline V CDR1 and CDR2: LGHDT, YNNKEL (reference sequence). This CDR3 comprises 13 residues. CDR3 DNA sequence: TGTGCCAGCCTGGACTTCTTGACCGGGGAGCTGTTTTTT. Amino acids: CASLDFLTGELFF. The whole variable domain, remainder taken from reference TRBV3-1 and TRBJ2-2, is DTAVSQTPKYLVTQMGNDKSIKCEQNLGHDTMYWYKQDSKKFLKIMFSYNNKELIINETVPNRFSPKSPDKAHLNLHINSLELGDSAVYFCASLDFLTGELFFGEGSRLTVL.

On this clonotype itself: One end of the junction varies from germline; a read error may be responsible. This rearrangement joins TRBV20-1 to TRBJ2-6; tentative D call: TRBD1 (6 bases). Germline V gene sequence: CDR1 DFQATT, CDR2 SNEGSKA (reference sequence). The CDR3 loop spans 18 amino acids. The chain's CDR3 is CSAHLLTGHFSVANVLAF. The CDR3 coding sequence is TGCAGTGCCCATCTACTCACGGGACACTTCTCTGTGGCCAACGTCCTGGCTTTC.

V usage is TRBV4-1 and J usage is TRBJ2-1, with a tentative D call TRBD1 (8 bases). The germline V and J ends were trimmed by 4 bases and 8 bases, with 18 bases remaining between them. The CDR3 extends over 15 amino acids. The germline V gene has CDR1 MGHRA and CDR2 YSYEKL. The CDR3 bases are TGCGCCAGCAGCCGGGGAGGGACAGGAGGGGATGAGCAGTTCTTC. Protein: CASSRGGTGGDEQFF.

The rearrangement links TRBV5-1 to TRBJ2-3; 8 bases agree with TRBD2. In germline, CDR1 is SGHRS, CDR2 YFSETQ. This CDR3 region has 18 residues. The J segment lost 2 bases and the V segment lost 4 bases, leaving 15 bases of the junction unmatched. CDR3 sequence: CASSPGVVAGGNTDTQYF. CDR3 in DNA: TGCGCCAGCAGCCCCGGGGTTGTGGCGGGAGGTAACACAGATACGCAGTATTTT.

V and J are TRBV6-6 and TRBJ1-2; 8 nucleotides line up with TRBD1. The trim removed 0 bases at V and 4 bases at J, leaving 7 bases unmatched. Germline CDR1 reads MNHNY; CDR2 reads SVGAGI (reference sequence). CDR3 length: 16 amino acids. This CDR3 reads CASSYSLGTGFYGYTF. The CDR3 bases are TGTGCCAGCAGTTACTCCCTAGGGACAGGCTTCTATGGCTACACCTTC.

The genes are TRBV27 and TRBJ2-4; D may be TRBD1 (8 bases). The CDR3 has 16 residues. Trimming took 0 bases from V and 15 from J, leaving 24 bases between them. Germline V gene data show CDR1 as MNHEY and CDR2 as SMNVEV (reference sequence). The CDR3 region is CASSLSGGTGFSERYF. The DNA of the CDR3 is TGTGCCAGCAGTTTATCGGGGGGGACAGGATTCAGCGAGCGGTACTTC.

A few counts support this clonotype. The junction shows a germline mismatch at one end, possibly a read error. V gene TRBV7-7 combines with J gene TRBJ2-1; a possible D gene is TRBD2 (5 bases). The assigned J gene may be wrong: the sequence end matches TRBJ2-7 better. Germline CDR1 SSHAT, CDR2 FNYEAQ (reference sequence). CDR3 length: 16 amino acids. The CDR3 DNA reads as TGTGCTAGCAGCTTAGCGACCGATAGCTCCTACAATGAGCAGTACTTC. Translating it yields CASSLATDSSYNEQYF.

CDR3 loop: CASSLGAGLISYEQYF. Here the CDR3 DNA reads TGTGCCAGCAGTTTGGGAGCGGGATTAATCTCCTACGAGCAGTACTTC. The V call is TRBV12-3 or TRBV12-4, the J call TRBJ2-7; 7 bases are a match to TRBD2. V shed 3 bases and J 0 bases; nucleotides not matched to a gene: 8. The CDR3 spans 16 residues.

This clonotype has just a few counts. J is TRBJ2-7 and V is TRBV7-9; D may be TRBD1 (6 bases). The CDR3 covers 13 residues. Looked up from germline, CDR1 is SEHNR and CDR2 is FQNEAQ (reference sequence). The V end lost 5 bases, the J end lost 5 bases, and 13 bases lay between the germline ends. As DNA, the CDR3 is TGTGCCAGCAGCCCAACAGGGAGAGACGAGCAGTACTTC. Amino acids: CASSPTGRDEQYF.

V usage is TRBV5-1 and J usage is TRBJ2-5, with 12 bases aligning to TRBD2. The DNA matches TRBJ2-4 better at its end, which makes the J call doubtful. This CDR3 has 16 amino acids. Germline CDR1 reads SGHRS; CDR2 reads YFSETQ. DNA for the CDR3: TGCGCCAGCAGCCCACTAGCGGGGGGTCTCAAAAACATTCAGTACTTC. The encoded protein is CASSPLAGGLKNIQYF.

The V call is TRBV14, the J call TRBJ2-5, with 10 bases aligning to TRBD2. This CDR3 spans 14 amino acids. CDR1 is SGHDN and CDR2 is FVKESK in the germline V gene. V was pared by 6 bases and J by 11 bases, with 12 bases of the junction left unmatched. The CDR3 DNA follows: TGTGCCAGCAGGGTCAGCGGGGGGGCGAATGAGCAGTACTTC. This encodes CASRVSGGANEQYF.

This clonotype was seen a handful of times. This chain uses TRBV7-2 with TRBJ1-4; D ambiguous. The V gene's germline CDR1 is SGHTA and CDR2 FQGNSA. The germline V and J ends were trimmed by 3 bases and 4 bases, with 15 bases remaining between them. This CDR3 is 16 amino acids long. The CDR3 DNA reads TGTGCCAGCAGCTTCCTCGCTGGGTATAGTAATGAAAAACTGTTTTTT. Translation gives CASSFLAGYSNEKLFF.

The V call is TRBV7-2, the J call TRBJ2-7; D is unresolved. In germline, CDR1 is SGHTA, CDR2 FQGNSA. V was shortened by 5 bases and J by 3 bases, with 11 bases between the two germline ends. CDR3 length: 13 amino acids. The CDR3: CASSVQDLYEQYF. The CDR3 coding sequence is TGTGCCAGCAGCGTGCAAGACCTCTACGAGCAGTACTTC. Together with reference TRBV7-2 and TRBJ2-7, the CDR3 gives the full variable domain: GAGVSQSPSNKVTEKGKDVELRCDPISGHTALYWYRQSLGQGLEFLIYFQGNSAPDKSGLPSDRFSAERTGGSVSTLTIQRTQQEDSAVYLCASSVQDLYEQYFGPGTRLTVT.

The chain recombines TRBV28 with TRBJ2-1; 7 bases agree with TRBD1. The DNA end favors TRBJ2-7, so the J call may be wrong. Germline lookup yields CDR1 MDHEN and CDR2 SYDVKM. The CDR3 contains 15 residues. The CDR3: CASSVHQGQYNEQYF. For the CDR3, the DNA is TGTGCCAGCAGTGTCCACCAGGGACAGTACAATGAGCAGTACTTC.

The chain couples TRBV7-9 to TRBJ1-2; no reliable D call. The length of the CDR3 is 14 residues. Per the germline V gene, CDR1 is SEHNR and CDR2 is FQNEAQ (reference sequence). Trimming shortened V by 3 bases and J by 3 bases, and 11 bases separated the two germline ends. The CDR3 is CASSFPRRDYGYTF. CDR3 nucleotide sequence: TGTGCCAGCAGCTTCCCCCGGAGGGACTATGGCTACACCTTC.